The rows below give T cell receptor beta chains drawn from one sample of a study of T cells after yellow fever vaccination. Each CDR3 protein is one row after TCRdb ran MiXCR on the 5' RACE reads. The data contain about 340,000 distinct CDR3 sequences, approximately 4% of them singletons. The source material was PBMCs, sampled 5 days after the yellow fever booster vaccination. The receptors derive from a man between 18 and 35 years old who received the YFV17D yellow fever vaccine. Both conserved end residues are part of each CDR3. Fields, in order: CDR3 DNA, CDR3 protein, J gene, V gene, D gene, clone size. The D gene is left open where the match is weak. Clone size is stated in some rows and not others, as once, few, many or a class when expanded.

CDR3nt: TGTGCCAGCAGCTCTTCGAGGGGAGGATGGACTGAAGCTTTCTTT
CDR3aa: CASSSSRGGWTEAFF
j_gene: TRBJ1-1
v_gene: TRBV5-6
d_gene: .
abundance: few

CDR3nt: TGTGCCAGCAGTTACGCGACTAGCGAGTTCCAAGAGACCCAGTACTTC
CDR3aa: CASSYATSEFQETQYF
j_gene: TRBJ2-5
v_gene: TRBV6-2/TRBV6-3
d_gene: TRBD2
abundance: many

CDR3nt: TGTGCCAGCAGTACCTGGAGGGCTAACTATGGCTACACCTTC
CDR3aa: CASSTWRANYGYTF
j_gene: TRBJ1-2
v_gene: TRBV6-5
d_gene: .
abundance: .

CDR3nt: TGTGCCAGCAGCCCGGGGGGGAGCTCCTACAATGAGCAGTTCTTC
CDR3aa: CASSPGGSSYNEQFF
j_gene: TRBJ2-1
v_gene: TRBV7-2
d_gene: TRBD2
abundance: many

CDR3nt: TGTGCCAGCAGCTTAGCTGGTGTTGGTGAGCAGTTCTTC
CDR3aa: CASSLAGVGEQFF
j_gene: TRBJ2-1
v_gene: TRBV7-2
d_gene: .
abundance: many

CDR3nt: TGCGCCAGCAGGGCCGAGGGGGAGACCCAGTACTTC
CDR3aa: CASRAEGETQYF
j_gene: TRBJ2-5
v_gene: TRBV5-1
d_gene: .
abundance: .

CDR3nt: TGTGCCAGCAGCCAAGAGACTAGCGGGGGAGGGGATACGCAGTATTTT
CDR3aa: CASSQETSGGGDTQYF
j_gene: TRBJ2-3
v_gene: TRBV4-2
d_gene: TRBD2
abundance: few

CDR3nt: TGTGCCAGCAGCCTGGTGGGGTTTTTAAATTCACCCCTCCACTTT
CDR3aa: CASSLVGFLNSPLHF
j_gene: TRBJ1-6
v_gene: TRBV6-5
d_gene: .
abundance: .

CDR3nt: TGTGCCAGCAGTTCTAGCGGGGGGGCCGATGAGCAGTTCTTC
CDR3aa: CASSSSGGADEQFF
j_gene: TRBJ2-1
v_gene: TRBV28
d_gene: TRBD2
abundance: many

CDR3nt: TGTGCCAGCAGCCCCACCGGGACAGGGGGTTATGGCTACACCTTC
CDR3aa: CASSPTGTGGYGYTF
j_gene: TRBJ1-2
v_gene: TRBV7-2
d_gene: TRBD1
abundance: .

CDR3nt: TGTGCCAGCAGCCCGTGGGGTCAACGGACCTACGAGCAGTACTTC
CDR3aa: CASSPWGQRTYEQYF
j_gene: TRBJ2-7
v_gene: TRBV5-4
d_gene: .
abundance: .

CDR3nt: TGTGCCAGCAGTTCTCTAGCTTCCAACTCCTACAATGAGCAGTTCTTC
CDR3aa: CASSSLASNSYNEQFF
j_gene: TRBJ2-1
v_gene: TRBV6-5
d_gene: .
abundance: .

CDR3nt: TGTGCCAGCAGCCAAGGGGACAGGGAGAACACTGAAGCTTTCTTT
CDR3aa: CASSQGDRENTEAFF
j_gene: TRBJ1-1
v_gene: TRBV4-2
d_gene: TRBD1
abundance: few

CDR3nt: TGTGCCAGCAGCCAAGATCCGAGGAGCAATCAGCCCCAGCATTTT
CDR3aa: CASSQDPRSNQPQHF
j_gene: TRBJ1-5
v_gene: TRBV3-1
d_gene: .
abundance: few

CDR3nt: TGTGCCAGTAGTACGACCGGGACCTGGGGTAATTCACCCCTCCACTTT
CDR3aa: CASSTTGTWGNSPLHF
j_gene: TRBJ1-6
v_gene: TRBV19
d_gene: .
abundance: .

CDR3nt: TGTGCCAGCAGCTTATCACAAATACGCACAGATACGCAGTATTTT
CDR3aa: CASSLSQIRTDTQYF
j_gene: TRBJ2-3
v_gene: TRBV11-2
d_gene: .
abundance: few

CDR3nt: TGCGCCAGCAGCCAAGATATGGGCGATACGCAGTATTTT
CDR3aa: CASSQDMGDTQYF
j_gene: TRBJ2-3
v_gene: TRBV4-3
d_gene: .
abundance: many

CDR3nt: TGTGCCAGCAGCCCCGGGACCTTGAGCTCCTACAATGAGCAGTTCTTC
CDR3aa: CASSPGTLSSYNEQFF
j_gene: TRBJ2-1
v_gene: TRBV6-2/TRBV6-3
d_gene: .
abundance: few

CDR3nt: TGTGCCAGCGGGGCAGGATGGGGCGGGGAGCTGTTTTTT
CDR3aa: CASGAGWGGELFF
j_gene: TRBJ2-2
v_gene: TRBV7-2
d_gene: .
abundance: many

CDR3nt: TGCGCCAGCAGCCAAGCTCAGGGGCTGCTCAATGAGCAGTTCTTC
CDR3aa: CASSQAQGLLNEQFF
j_gene: TRBJ2-1
v_gene: TRBV4-3
d_gene: .
abundance: .

CDR3nt: TGTGCCAGCAGTAGGCCACCGGGACAGCTTTACAATGAGCAGTTCTTC
CDR3aa: CASSRPPGQLYNEQFF
j_gene: TRBJ2-1
v_gene: TRBV2
d_gene: TRBD1
abundance: many

CDR3nt: TGTGCCAGCAGGTCTCCGGGACAGGGGTATGGCTACACCTTC
CDR3aa: CASRSPGQGYGYTF
j_gene: TRBJ1-2
v_gene: TRBV28
d_gene: TRBD1
abundance: few

CDR3nt: TGTGCCAGCAGCTTAGTGAGTCAAGAGACCCAGTACTTC
CDR3aa: CASSLVSQETQYF
j_gene: TRBJ2-5
v_gene: TRBV7-2
d_gene: .
abundance: .

CDR3nt: TGCGCCAGCAGCCAAGACGAAGGGGGCGGGGAGCCCCAGCATTTT
CDR3aa: CASSQDEGGGEPQHF
j_gene: TRBJ1-5
v_gene: TRBV4-1
d_gene: TRBD1
abundance: few

CDR3nt: TGTGCCAGCAGCTTTAGTCAAAGTGAGCAGTTCTTC
CDR3aa: CASSFSQSEQFF
j_gene: TRBJ2-1
v_gene: TRBV7-9
d_gene: .
abundance: .

CDR3nt: TGTGCTAGTGGTCCTGGTACAGGGGTTTATGAGCAGTTCTTC
CDR3aa: CASGPGTGVYEQFF
j_gene: TRBJ2-1
v_gene: TRBV12-5
d_gene: TRBD1
abundance: few

CDR3nt: TGTGCCAGCAGTTTAGGGGGCCAGGTTGGGTATGAGCAGTTCTTC
CDR3aa: CASSLGGQVGYEQFF
j_gene: TRBJ2-1
v_gene: TRBV12-3/TRBV12-4
d_gene: .
abundance: .

CDR3nt: TGCGCCAGCAGCCAAGGTCTGATGGCGGGGGTGATCACAGATACGCAGTATTTT
CDR3aa: CASSQGLMAGVITDTQYF
j_gene: TRBJ2-3
v_gene: TRBV4-1
d_gene: TRBD2
abundance: many

CDR3nt: TGCAGTGCGAAAGGCGAAGACAGGGGGCCGGGAAACACCATATATTTT
CDR3aa: CSAKGEDRGPGNTIYF
j_gene: TRBJ1-3
v_gene: TRBV20-1
d_gene: TRBD1
abundance: .

CDR3nt: TGTGCCAGCAGTTCCACCATTAATTCACCCCTCCACTTT
CDR3aa: CASSSTINSPLHF
j_gene: TRBJ1-6
v_gene: TRBV7-9
d_gene: .
abundance: many

CDR3nt: TGTGCAAGTCGCCGACTGTCCGCGGCCAACGTCCTGACTTTC
CDR3aa: CASRRLSAANVLTF
j_gene: TRBJ2-6
v_gene: TRBV12-2
d_gene: .
abundance: few

CDR3nt: TGTGCCAGCTCAGAAGCCGGGACAGAAGAGACCCAGTACTTC
CDR3aa: CASSEAGTEETQYF
j_gene: TRBJ2-5
v_gene: TRBV18
d_gene: TRBD1
abundance: many

CDR3nt: TGCAGTGCTAGCCGAGACAGGGGCTCTGAAAACACCATATATTTT
CDR3aa: CSASRDRGSENTIYF
j_gene: TRBJ1-3
v_gene: TRBV20-1
d_gene: TRBD1
abundance: few

CDR3nt: TGTGCCAGCAGTTATCCGGGGGTGGCAATGAACACTGAAGCTTTCTTT
CDR3aa: CASSYPGVAMNTEAFF
j_gene: TRBJ1-1
v_gene: TRBV6-2/TRBV6-3
d_gene: .
abundance: few

CDR3nt: TGCGCCAGCAGCCAAGATACCGGACTGGCATACTCTGGGGCCAACGTCCTGACTTTC
CDR3aa: CASSQDTGLAYSGANVLTF
j_gene: TRBJ2-6
v_gene: TRBV4-3
d_gene: .
abundance: few

CDR3nt: TGTGCCAGCAGCCAATTTATTCAGGGAAGATATCCCGGGGAGCTGTTTTTT
CDR3aa: CASSQFIQGRYPGELFF
j_gene: TRBJ2-2
v_gene: TRBV14
d_gene: .
abundance: many

CDR3nt: TGTGCCAGCAGCTTAGGGGAAGGGATGAACACTGAAGCTTTCTTT
CDR3aa: CASSLGEGMNTEAFF
j_gene: TRBJ1-1
v_gene: TRBV7-2
d_gene: .
abundance: many

CDR3nt: TGTGCCAGCAGCCAAGAGGTTGGGCGCCTTTCGACGTCCTACAATGAGCAGTTCTTC
CDR3aa: CASSQEVGRLSTSYNEQFF
j_gene: TRBJ2-1
v_gene: TRBV4-2
d_gene: .
abundance: many

CDR3nt: TGTGCCAGCAGAATCCTCGCGAACACCGGGGAGCTGTTTTTT
CDR3aa: CASRILANTGELFF
j_gene: TRBJ2-2
v_gene: TRBV2
d_gene: .
abundance: .

CDR3nt: TGTGCCAGCAGTTACTCGGCATTACTCAACACCGGGGAGCTGTTTTTT
CDR3aa: CASSYSALLNTGELFF
j_gene: TRBJ2-2
v_gene: TRBV6-2/TRBV6-3
d_gene: .
abundance: few

CDR3nt: TGCGCCAGCAGCTTAGGGGGCATGGACACTGAAGCTTTCTTT
CDR3aa: CASSLGGMDTEAFF
j_gene: TRBJ1-1
v_gene: TRBV5-1
d_gene: TRBD1
abundance: .

CDR3nt: TGTGCCGGCGGGACTTTGTACGAGCAGTACTTC
CDR3aa: CAGGTLYEQYF
j_gene: TRBJ2-7
v_gene: TRBV25-1
d_gene: .
abundance: .

CDR3nt: TGTGCCAGCATTCAAACCCAGGGGCAGCCCCAGCATTTT
CDR3aa: CASIQTQGQPQHF
j_gene: TRBJ1-5
v_gene: TRBV6-6
d_gene: .
abundance: many

CDR3nt: TGTGCCAGCAGCCCAGGGGAAGGGGGCACAGATACGCAGTATTTT
CDR3aa: CASSPGEGGTDTQYF
j_gene: TRBJ2-3
v_gene: TRBV7-9
d_gene: .
abundance: .

CDR3nt: TGTGCCAGCAGCCCAGGGAGGGGGGGCCGAGGTGAGCAGTTCTTC
CDR3aa: CASSPGRGGRGEQFF
j_gene: TRBJ2-1
v_gene: TRBV7-9
d_gene: .
abundance: .

CDR3nt: TGCAGCGCACGATATCAAGAGGACACTGAAGCTTTCTTT
CDR3aa: CSARYQEDTEAFF
j_gene: TRBJ1-1
v_gene: TRBV29-1
d_gene: .
abundance: few

CDR3nt: TGCAGTGCTAGTCTCCTAAGGGGACTATCCGCTTACTCCTACAATGAGCAGTTCTTC
CDR3aa: CSASLLRGLSAYSYNEQFF
j_gene: TRBJ2-1
v_gene: TRBV20-1
d_gene: TRBD2
abundance: .

CDR3nt: TGTGCCATCAGTGATTTTAGCGGGGGGGCCCGAAATGAGCAGTTCTTC
CDR3aa: CAISDFSGGARNEQFF
j_gene: TRBJ2-1
v_gene: TRBV10-3
d_gene: TRBD2
abundance: many

CDR3nt: TGTGCCAGCAGCTTCATACAGGGACAGCAAGAGACCCAGTACTTC
CDR3aa: CASSFIQGQQETQYF
j_gene: TRBJ2-5
v_gene: TRBV7-9
d_gene: TRBD1
abundance: .

CDR3nt: TGCGCCAGCAGCTTGTTTGGGGCCCGGGACACTGAAGCTTTCTTT
CDR3aa: CASSLFGARDTEAFF
j_gene: TRBJ1-1
v_gene: TRBV5-1
d_gene: .
abundance: many

CDR3nt: TGCAGCGTTGAAGGACTAGCTAGCTCCTACAATGAGCAGTTCTTC
CDR3aa: CSVEGLASSYNEQFF
j_gene: TRBJ2-1
v_gene: TRBV29-1
d_gene: TRBD2
abundance: few

CDR3nt: TGCAGTGCTGGAGTAGGACAGACTGAAGCTTTCTTT
CDR3aa: CSAGVGQTEAFF
j_gene: TRBJ1-1
v_gene: TRBV20-1
d_gene: .
abundance: .

CDR3nt: TGTGCCAGCAGCCCCCGCGGGGCGGGGGTGGGGGAGCAGTACTTC
CDR3aa: CASSPRGAGVGEQYF
j_gene: TRBJ2-7
v_gene: TRBV12-3/TRBV12-4
d_gene: TRBD2
abundance: .

CDR3nt: TGCGCCAGCAGCCTCAGGGAGCTGAACACTGAAGCTTTCTTT
CDR3aa: CASSLRELNTEAFF
j_gene: TRBJ1-1
v_gene: TRBV5-1
d_gene: .
abundance: many

CDR3nt: TGTGCCAGCAGTGCACAGGGTGGAGGGACTGAAGCTTTCTTT
CDR3aa: CASSAQGGGTEAFF
j_gene: TRBJ1-1
v_gene: TRBV6-1
d_gene: .
abundance: few